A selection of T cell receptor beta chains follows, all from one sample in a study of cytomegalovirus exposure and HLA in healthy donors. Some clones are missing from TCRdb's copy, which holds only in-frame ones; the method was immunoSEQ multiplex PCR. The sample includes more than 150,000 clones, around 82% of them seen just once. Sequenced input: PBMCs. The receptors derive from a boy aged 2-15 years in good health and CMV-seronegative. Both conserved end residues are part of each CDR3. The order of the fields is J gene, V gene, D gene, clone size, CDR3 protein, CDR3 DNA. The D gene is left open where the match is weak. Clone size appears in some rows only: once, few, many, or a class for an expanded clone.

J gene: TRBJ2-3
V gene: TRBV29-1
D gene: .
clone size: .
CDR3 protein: CSVKHRGRGDTQYF
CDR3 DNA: TGCAGCGTTAAACACAGAGGAAGGGGCGATACGCAGTATTTT

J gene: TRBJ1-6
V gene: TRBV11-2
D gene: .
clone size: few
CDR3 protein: CASSSQGGNSPLHF
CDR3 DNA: TGTGCCAGCAGCTCCCAGGGTGGGAATTCACCCCTCCACTTT

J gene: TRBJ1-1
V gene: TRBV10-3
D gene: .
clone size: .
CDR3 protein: CAISVTWALQALNTEAFF
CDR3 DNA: TGTGCCATCAGTGTCACCTGGGCCCTTCAAGCCCTGAACACTGAAGCTTTCTTT

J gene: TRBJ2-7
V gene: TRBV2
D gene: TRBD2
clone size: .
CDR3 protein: CASRGLAGRRGEQYF
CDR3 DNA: TGTGCCAGCAGAGGACTAGCGGGAAGGCGTGGGGAGCAGTACTTC

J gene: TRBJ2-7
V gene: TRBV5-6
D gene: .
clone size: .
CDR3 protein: CASSGGDRQYF
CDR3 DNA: TGTGCCAGCAGCGGAGGAGATAGGCAGTACTTC

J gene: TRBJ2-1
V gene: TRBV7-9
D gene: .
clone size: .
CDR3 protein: CASSSLDGSENEQFF
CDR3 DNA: TGTGCCAGCAGCTCCCTAGACGGGAGCGAAAATGAGCAGTTCTTC

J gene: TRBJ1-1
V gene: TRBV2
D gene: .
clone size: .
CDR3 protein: CASSDLAGNTEAFF
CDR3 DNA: TGTGCCAGCAGTGATCTGGCAGGGAACACTGAAGCTTTCTTT

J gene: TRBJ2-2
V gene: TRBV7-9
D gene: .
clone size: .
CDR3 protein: CASSLYTANTGELFF
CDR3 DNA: TGTGCCAGCAGCTTATATACAGCGAACACCGGGGAGCTGTTTTTT

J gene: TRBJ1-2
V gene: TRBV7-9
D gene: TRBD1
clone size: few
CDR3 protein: CASSPWTGDYGYTF
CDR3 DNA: TGTGCCAGCAGCCCCTGGACAGGGGACTATGGCTACACCTTC

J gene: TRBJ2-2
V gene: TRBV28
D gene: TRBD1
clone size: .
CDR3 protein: CASSWTGAGELFF
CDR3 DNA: TGTGCCAGCAGCTGGACAGGGGCTGGGGAGCTGTTTTTT

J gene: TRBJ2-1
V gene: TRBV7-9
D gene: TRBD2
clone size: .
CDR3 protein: CASSQRGSAFNEQFF
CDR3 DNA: TGTGCCAGCAGCCAGCGCGGGAGCGCTTTCAATGAGCAGTTCTTC

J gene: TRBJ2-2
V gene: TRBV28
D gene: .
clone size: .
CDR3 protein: CASTGQLWGGELFF
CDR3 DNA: TGTGCCAGCACTGGACAGCTCTGGGGCGGGGAGCTGTTTTTT

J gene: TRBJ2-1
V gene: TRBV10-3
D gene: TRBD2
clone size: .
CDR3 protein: CAIRGLAARKDEQFF
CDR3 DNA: TGTGCCATCAGGGGACTAGCGGCTAGAAAAGATGAGCAGTTCTTC

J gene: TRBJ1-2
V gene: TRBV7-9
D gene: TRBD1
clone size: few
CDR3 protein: CASRDSTGVGGYTF
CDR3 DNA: TGTGCCAGCAGGGACTCGACAGGGGTCGGGGGCTACACCTTC

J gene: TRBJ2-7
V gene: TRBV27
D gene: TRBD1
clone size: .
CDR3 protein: CASSSSGQGSYEQYF
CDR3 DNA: TGTGCCAGTAGTTCTTCGGGACAGGGATCCTACGAGCAGTACTTC

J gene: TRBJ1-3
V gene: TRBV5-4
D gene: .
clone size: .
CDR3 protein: CASSLTGTGNTIYF
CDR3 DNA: TGTGCCAGCAGCTTAACAGGGACCGGAAACACCATATATTTT